The 4 T cell receptor beta chains in this list originate from one sample, sequenced in a study of blood T cell repertoires in COVID-19. This table comes from immunoSEQ multiplex PCR, and its TCRdb copy is limited to in-frame clones, with some not included. This sample has around 42,000 clones, with approximately 81% found just once. Sequencing was done on a sample of peripheral blood. The source is a woman in her 70s in a cohort sampled during active COVID-19.

This sequence joins TRBV10-3 and TRBJ1-1, with TRBD1 matching over 12 bases. Germline CDR1 reads ENHRY; CDR2 reads SYGVKD. The CDR3 totals 16 residues. Germline trimming cut 4 bases from V and 1 base from J; bases unmatched to any gene: 4. CDR3 protein: CAISGGQGAWNTEAFF. DNA for the CDR3: TGTGCCATCAGTGGGGGACAGGGGGCTTGGAACACTGAAGCTTTCTTT.

The rearrangement joins TRBV7-9 to TRBJ2-5, with D maybe TRBD2 (5 bases). Germline V CDR1 and CDR2: SEHNR, FQNEAQ (reference sequence). V shed 7 bases and J shed 5 bases, with 14 bases lying between them. The CDR3 length is 13 residues. Written as DNA, the CDR3 is TGTGCCAGCAAGGTCCCGCGAGGGGAGACCCAGTACTTC. It yields the protein CASKVPRGETQYF.

As DNA, the CDR3 is TGTGCCAGCAGTGAAATGGACACTCGACGTAACTCCTATAATTCACCCCTCCACTTT. The encoded protein is CASSEMDTRRNSYNSPLHF. This rearrangement joins TRBV28 to TRBJ1-6; possible D gene TRBD1, 5 bases. The CDR3 contains 19 residues. Looked up from germline, CDR1 is MDHEN and CDR2 is SYDVKM. Trimming left V 5 bases short and J 0 bases short, with 20 bases between.

This clone counts as medium-sized. The chain has TRBV27 and TRBJ2-5, with 9 bases aligning to TRBD1. This CDR3 comprises 14 residues. Germline V gives CDR1 MNHEY, CDR2 SMNVEV (reference sequence). The trim removed 8 bases at V and 4 bases at J, leaving 8 bases unmatched. CDR3 bases: TGTGCCAGCGCGTTAGACAGGGGGATAGAGACCCAGTACTTC. Protein sequence: CASALDRGIETQYF.